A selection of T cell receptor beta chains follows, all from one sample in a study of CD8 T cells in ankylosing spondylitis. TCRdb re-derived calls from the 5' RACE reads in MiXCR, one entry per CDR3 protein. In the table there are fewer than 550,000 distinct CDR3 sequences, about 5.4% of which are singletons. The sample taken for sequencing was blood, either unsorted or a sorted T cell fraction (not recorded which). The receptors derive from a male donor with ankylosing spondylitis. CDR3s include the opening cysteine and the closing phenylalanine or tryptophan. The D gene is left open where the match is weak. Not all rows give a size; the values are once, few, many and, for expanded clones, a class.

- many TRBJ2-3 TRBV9 TGTGCCAGCAGCGTAGCTCTCGGGACATATACAGATACGCAGTATTTT CASSVALGTYTDTQYF
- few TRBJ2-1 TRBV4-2 TGTGCCAGCAGCCACCCGGCGGACCTAGTATACAATGAGCAGTTCTTC CASSHPADLVYNEQFF
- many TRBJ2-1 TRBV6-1 TGTGCCAGCAGCGCGGCGGTAAGCTCCTACAATGAGCAGTTCTTC CASSAAVSSYNEQFF
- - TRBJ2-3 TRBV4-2 TGTGCCAGCAGCCAAGATCAGGGGCGCACAGATACGCAGTATTTT CASSQDQGRTDTQYF
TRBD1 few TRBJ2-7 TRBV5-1 TGCGCCAGCAGCCCGACAGGGTACTTTTCCTACGAGCAGTACTTC CASSPTGYFSYEQYF
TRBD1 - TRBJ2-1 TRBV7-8 TGTGCCAGCAGCTTCGCCGGGACAGGGGGCTTATACAATGAGCAGTTCTTC CASSFAGTGGLYNEQFF
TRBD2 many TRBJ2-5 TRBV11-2 TGTGCCAGCAGCTCGCCGGAGGCGGGGGAAGAGACCCAGTACTTC CASSSPEAGEETQYF
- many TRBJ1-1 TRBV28 TGTGCCAGCAGTTCCTCCGGGACGGTGGGCACTGAAGCTTTCTTT CASSSSGTVGTEAFF
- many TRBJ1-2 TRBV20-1 TGCAGTGCCCCCCGGGGGGGGATCTTTTCTTCGGGTGGCTACACCTTC CSAPRGGIFSSGGYTF
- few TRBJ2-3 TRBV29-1 TGCAGCGTCCTATCCCCCCCAGTTCCAGACACAGATACGCAGTATTTT CSVLSPPVPDTDTQYF